A selection of T cell receptor beta chains follows, all from one sample in a study of T-cell memory formation after mild COVID-19. TCRdb reprocessed the 5' RACE reads via MiXCR and lists one record per CDR3 protein. In the table there are about 400,000 distinct CDR3 sequences, about a sixth of which are singletons. The sample comprised PBMCs or a T cell subset sorted from them (not recorded which). These receptors all come from a young man who had mild COVID-19 (a few samples of this study predate the infection). Cell type and time point are not known. The CDR3 runs from the conserved cysteine through the conserved F or W. The D gene is left open where the match is weak. Part of the rows lack a size; the others show once, few, many or a class for expanded clones.

J | D | size | V | DNA | CDR3
TRBJ1-1 | . | . | TRBV6-1 | TGTGCCAGCAGTGAAGGGACCTACACTGAAGCTTTCTTT | CASSEGTYTEAFF
TRBJ1-5 | TRBD1 | many | TRBV19 | TGTGCCAGTAGTGGGACAGGAGCAAATAGCAATCAGCCCCAGCATTTT | CASSGTGANSNQPQHF
TRBJ2-1 | TRBD1 | . | TRBV4-1 | TGCGCCAGCAGCCCGGGACAGGGGGCTGGGTGGGAGCAGTTCTTC | CASSPGQGAGWEQFF
TRBJ1-3 | . | . | TRBV19 | TGTGCCAGTAGTATGGACAGACCTGGAAACACCATATATTTT | CASSMDRPGNTIYF
TRBJ1-4 | TRBD1 | few | TRBV7-9 | TGTGCCAGCAGCGACCCCGGGACAGGGGGCGATGGAACTAATGAAAAACTGTTTTTT | CASSDPGTGGDGTNEKLFF
TRBJ2-5 | . | . | TRBV6-2/TRBV6-3 | TGTGCCAGCAGTTACTCCGGGACAACAGGGACCCAGTACTTC | CASSYSGTTGTQYF
TRBJ2-5 | . | many | TRBV6-2/TRBV6-3 | TGTGCCAGCAGTTACTCGACTTTTGGTGAGGAGACCCAGTACTTC | CASSYSTFGEETQYF
TRBJ2-1 | TRBD1 | few | TRBV7-9 | TGTGCCAGCAGCCAGGGACAGGGTGAGCAGTTCTTC | CASSQGQGEQFF
TRBJ1-5 | . | . | TRBV28 | TGTGCCAGCAGTTTAATGGGACCGCGGAGGAACAATCAGCCCCAGCATTTT | CASSLMGPRRNNQPQHF
TRBJ2-3 | . | few | TRBV5-6 | TGTGCCAGCAGCCTAGTGGGGCAGGGCACAGATACGCAGTATTTT | CASSLVGQGTDTQYF
TRBJ1-1 | TRBD1 | few | TRBV11-2 | TGTGCCAGCAGCCCTCGGACAGGGGGGGACACTGAAGCTTTCTTT | CASSPRTGGDTEAFF
TRBJ1-5 | . | . | TRBV6-2/TRBV6-3 | TGTGCCAGCAGTTACTGGGGGTCCAATCAGCCCCAGCATTTT | CASSYWGSNQPQHF
TRBJ1-1 | . | few | TRBV3-1 | TGTGCCAGCAGCCAGAGGAGGGGGGAGGCTTTCTTT | CASSQRRGEAFF
TRBJ1-3 | TRBD1 | many | TRBV6-4 | TGTGCCAGCAGTGACTCGATTGGGACAGGGAGAGGAAACACCATATATTTT | CASSDSIGTGRGNTIYF
TRBJ2-2 | . | few | TRBV6-6 | TGTGCCAGCGGGGGTGTAGCCGGGGAGCTGTTTTTT | CASGGVAGELFF
TRBJ2-1 | . | many | TRBV7-3 | TGTGCCAGCAGCCCCTCGCTTAGCCCGTCCTACAATGAGCAGTTCTTC | CASSPSLSPSYNEQFF
TRBJ2-7 | . | few | TRBV6-1 | TGTGCCAGCAGTGAGTATGCACGCTACGAGCAGTACTTC | CASSEYARYEQYF
TRBJ2-5 | . | few | TRBV5-1 | TGCGCCAGCAGTCTGTCTAGCAGGAAAGAGACCCAGTACTTC | CASSLSSRKETQYF
TRBJ2-1 | TRBD2 | once | TRBV20-1 | TGCAGTGCTTTAAGTCGGGGGGGCCTGTATGAGCAGTTCTTC | CSALSRGGLYEQFF
TRBJ1-4 | . | few | TRBV12-3/TRBV12-4 | TGTGCCAGCAGTGCCAGACCGGGTAATGAAAAACTGTTTTTT | CASSARPGNEKLFF
TRBJ2-1 | . | few | TRBV18 | TGTGCCAGCCAGATCATCTGGGGATTAGATGAGCAGTTCTTC | CASQIIWGLDEQFF
TRBJ2-3 | . | few | TRBV6-2/TRBV6-3 | TGTGCCAGCAGTTACTCCGAGAACCCCCGCACAGATACGCAGTATTTT | CASSYSENPRTDTQYF
TRBJ2-5 | TRBD2 | . | TRBV11-2 | TGTGCCAGCAGCTTTGGACTAGCGGGGGACTACCAAGAGACCCAGTACTTC | CASSFGLAGDYQETQYF
TRBJ2-2 | . | . | TRBV4-1 | TGCGCCAGCAGCCAAGATCTCGGCACAAACACCGGGGAGCTGTTTTTT | CASSQDLGTNTGELFF
TRBJ1-5 | . | . | TRBV4-2 | TGTGCCAGCAGCCAAGAGTTCGGAGGGTGGAGCAATCAGCCCCAGCATTTT | CASSQEFGGWSNQPQHF
TRBJ2-5 | TRBD2 | . | TRBV11-3 | TGTGCCAGCAGCCACCACGCCAGCGGGGAAGAAGAGACCCAGTACTTC | CASSHHASGEEETQYF
TRBJ2-2 | . | . | TRBV4-2 | TGTGCCAGCAGCCAAGACGGAATATTGTTCGGGGGGCTCAGGGCCGGGGAGCTGTTTTTT | CASSQDGILFGGLRAGELFF
TRBJ1-2 | TRBD1 | . | TRBV27 | TGTGCCAGCAGTTCAGGGGGGGCAGGGCACTATGGCTACACCTTC | CASSSGGAGHYGYTF
TRBJ2-1 | TRBD1 | few | TRBV19 | TGTGCCAGTAGCCTACCGACAGGGCTCTACTACAATGAGCAGTTCTTC | CASSLPTGLYYNEQFF
TRBJ1-2 | . | . | TRBV9 | TGTGCCAGCAGCGGCAGGGTCCAGGGCGACGATGGCTACACCTTC | CASSGRVQGDDGYTF
TRBJ1-5 | . | few | TRBV12-3/TRBV12-4 | TGTGCCAGCAAAGGCCCCGCTAGCAATCAGCCCCAGCATTTT | CASKGPASNQPQHF
TRBJ2-5 | . | few | TRBV7-9 | TGTGCCAGCAGCTTAGAGTACGGTTACGGAGAGACCCAGTACTTC | CASSLEYGYGETQYF
TRBJ1-4 | TRBD1 | . | TRBV4-2 | TGTGCCAGCAGCCAAGTCACAGGGGCAACTAATGAAAAACTGTTTTTT | CASSQVTGATNEKLFF